The clone carrying this T cell receptor (beta chain) was observed a single time. Its antigen is unknown. The sample originates from a study of T-cell memory formation after mild COVID-19. Study-level points and caveats: Later expanders leaned CD4+, whereas day 15 to 85 contracting clones were balanced CD4/CD8.

Germline V lookup: CDR1 SNHLY, CDR2 FYNNEI. This CDR3 is built from 16 residues. Trimming pared 4 bases from V and 4 bases from J, leaving 17 bases between. MiXCR was run by TCRdb on the 5' RACE reads, yielding one entry per CDR3 protein. Of hundreds of thousands of distinct CDR3 sequences listed, roughly 13% are singletons. Sequenced material: PBMCs or a T cell subset sorted from them (not recorded which). This sequence joins TRBV2 and TRBJ1-5, with D possibly TRBD1 on 6 matching bases. This clonotype originated in a man aged 18 to 29 who had mild COVID-19 (a few samples of this study predate the infection). Cell type and time point are not known. CDR3: CASSVGPGQVNQPQHF. CDR3 sequence (DNA): TGTGCCAGCAGTGTGGGCCCGGGACAAGTAAATCAGCCCCAGCATTTT.